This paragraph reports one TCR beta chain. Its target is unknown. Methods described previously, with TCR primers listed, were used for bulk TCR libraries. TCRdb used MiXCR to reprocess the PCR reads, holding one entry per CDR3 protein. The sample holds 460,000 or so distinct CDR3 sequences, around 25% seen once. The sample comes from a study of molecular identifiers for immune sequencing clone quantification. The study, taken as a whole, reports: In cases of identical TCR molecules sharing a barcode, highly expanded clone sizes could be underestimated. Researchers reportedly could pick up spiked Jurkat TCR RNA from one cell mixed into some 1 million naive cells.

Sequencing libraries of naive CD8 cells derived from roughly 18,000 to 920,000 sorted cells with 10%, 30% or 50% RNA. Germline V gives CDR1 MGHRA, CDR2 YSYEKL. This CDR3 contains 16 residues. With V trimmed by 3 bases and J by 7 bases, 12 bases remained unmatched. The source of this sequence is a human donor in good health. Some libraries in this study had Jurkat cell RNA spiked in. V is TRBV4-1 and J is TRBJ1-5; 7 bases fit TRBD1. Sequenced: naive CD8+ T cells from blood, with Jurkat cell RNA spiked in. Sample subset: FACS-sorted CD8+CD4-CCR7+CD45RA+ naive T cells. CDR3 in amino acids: CASSQEETGSGQPQHF. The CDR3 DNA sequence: TGCGCCAGCAGCCAGGAAGAGACAGGGTCGGGACAGCCCCAGCATTTT.